This is a list of T cell receptor beta chains from one sample in a study of cytomegalovirus exposure and HLA in healthy donors. Clones were read by immunoSEQ multiplex PCR, and TCRdb kept only the in-frame ones, dropping some. Recorded here are about 210,000 clones; the top ten clones represent roughly 0.98%. Sequencing input: PBMCs. Receptors were obtained from a woman in her 30s in good health and CMV-seropositive. The CDR3 runs from the conserved cysteine through the conserved F or W.

v_call cdr3_aa
TRBV5-4 CASNLGQGESGYTF
TRBV13 CASSLDRNTEAFF
TRBV6-5 CASRPPGRAGYGYTF
TRBV5-1 CASSPRLAGGQGTQYF
TRBV9 CASSETGTDEQYF
TRBV6-6 CASSLQGSSYEQYF
TRBV15 CATSRDESSTQYF
TRBV18 CASSVNGGLYNEQFF
TRBV19 CASSIVGSSYEQYF
TRBV27 CASIATNSGGTEAFF
TRBV19 CASSQSTGKGNQPQHF
TRBV5-5 CASSLDSYGYTF
TRBV9 CASSPRTRGETQYF
TRBV23-1 CASSQSRGSKNIQYF
TRBV5-1 CASSSDRATGNTIYF
TRBV2 CASSERQRSQPQHF
TRBV5-4 CASSLEDRDYGYTF
TRBV2 CASSEGGMNYGYTF
TRBV29-1 CSAGQGFYGYTF
TRBV6-1 CASSPRRGGSEKLFF
TRBV5-1 CASNLGLTNEQFF
TRBV28 CASTLPSGNSVEQFF
TRBV29-1 CSVEDPAAGGRHEQYF
TRBV6-1 CASSRTQGSNTEAFF
TRBV19 CASTVGQGAYEQYF
TRBV10-3 CAISESRRTREFETQYF
TRBV11-2 CASSTRTGDWEEQYF
TRBV7-9 CASSVPSGGLYNEQFF
TRBV2 CVSKRANTEAFF
TRBV19 CASSTGLAGVVFAGELFF
TRBV4-1 CASSPTSGGSNREQYF
TRBV5-1 CASSFGGMDEQFF
TRBV27 CASSRQGQTRTDTQYF
TRBV18 CASGDSSYEQYF
TRBV14 CASSRPAGTGIKNEQFF
TRBV7-2 CASSFTGQGIYEQYF
TRBV27 CASSLLRSGELFF
TRBV6-1 CASSAPTGANTEAFF
TRBV6-1 CASRVELRDEQFF
TRBV5-1 CASSLGLSGQETQYF
TRBV5-1 CASGTGNSLYQETQYF
TRBV5-4 CASSSKGQARTGELFF
TRBV30 CAWIKAGNPYEQYF
TRBV2 CASSEAKGHLYEQYF
TRBV18 CASSPPGGANVLTF
TRBV9 CASSVGPRTGAYEQYF
TRBV29-1 CSGDRDEGLTF
TRBV27 CASSRLDRIYNSPLHF
TRBV10-1 CASSSAVNSPLHF
TRBV18 CASSPQGNEQYF
TRBV7-6 CASTLNPGGTGELFF
TRBV5-1 CASSTSRGSRDTQYF
TRBV2 CASRYSSSGANVLTF
TRBV19 CASTNTGGGETQYF
TRBV2 CASREDSYSTEAFF